The 31 T cell receptor beta chains below were found in one sample sequenced in a study of OX40 agonist ivuxolimab in advanced cancers. The library was produced with the immunoSEQ multiplex PCR assay. In TCRdb, the immuneACCESS table is reduced to in-frame sequences with V and J assigned. These tables do not hold every clone; where another copy was compared, an unresolved V gene accounts for under half, and the others remain unexplained. The sample table shows fewer than 90,000 clones, and around nine tenths are seen once. Approximately 0.25% of the sample belongs to the ten largest clones. The sample in question was CD4+ or CD8+ T cells sorted from blood, obtained in a trial of the OX40 agonist ivuxolimab. The origin of the receptors is an adult with an advanced solid tumor such as melanoma, head and neck, liver or kidney cancer.

V usage is TRBV19 and J usage is TRBJ1-2; D gene unclear. Looked up from germline, CDR1 is LNHDA and CDR2 is SQIVND (reference sequence). The CDR3 sequence is 14 residues long. Trimming cost V 3 bases and J 2 bases, with 10 bases left between them. The CDR3 reads CASSIQTLNYGYTF. CDR3 nucleotides: TGTGCCAGTAGTATTCAGACACTCAACTATGGCTACACCTTC. Looking up the rest from reference TRBV19 and TRBJ1-2 gives the full variable domain: DGGITQSPKYLFRKEGQNVTLSCEQNLNHDAMYWYRQDPGQGLRLIYYSQIVNDFQKGDIAEGYSVSREKKESFPLTVTSAQKNPTAFYLCASSIQTLNYGYTFGSGTRLTVV.

The chain recombines TRBV4-2 with TRBJ1-1; 7 bases are a match to TRBD1. The V segment lost 4 bases and the J segment 5 bases; nucleotides outside the gene matches: 7. Germline CDR1 and CDR2: LGHNA and YNFKEQ. This CDR3 comprises 14 residues. CDR3 amino acids: CASSPQGGGTEAFF. The CDR3 DNA sequence: TGTGCCAGCAGCCCCCAGGGGGGTGGAACTGAAGCTTTCTTT.

This chain connects TRBV6-5 to TRBJ1-2; D remains unclear. The CDR3 totals 13 residues. From germline, CDR1 is MNHEY and CDR2 SVGAGI. The V gene lost 0 bases and the J gene lost 4 bases, with 6 bases spanning the gap. This CDR3 is CASSYSILYGYTF. CDR3 nucleotide sequence: TGTGCCAGCAGTTACTCGATCCTCTATGGCTACACCTTC.

V gene TRBV28 combines with J gene TRBJ2-6; 8 bases are shared with TRBD1. The CDR3 has 17 amino acids. V lost 8 bases, J lost 0 bases, and 9 bases stayed unmatched. In germline, CDR1 is MDHEN, CDR2 SYDVKM. For the CDR3, the DNA is TGTGCCAGCGACACGGGACAGGAAAACTCTGGGGCCAACGTCCTGACTTTC. It specifies CASDTGQENSGANVLTF.

V usage is TRBV15 and J usage is TRBJ2-3; weak D call: TRBD1 (6 bases). The CDR3 has 16 amino acids. The V end was cut by 5 bases, the J end by 2 bases, with 17 bases between. Germline values: CDR1 LNHNV, CDR2 YYDKDF (reference sequence). The CDR3: CATSPAGAGVTDTQYF. Here the CDR3 DNA reads TGTGCCACCAGCCCCGCTGGGGCAGGGGTCACAGATACGCAGTATTTT.

The chain employs TRBV28 and TRBJ2-7, with no clear D. There are 16 residues in the CDR3. Trimming took off 9 bases at V and 0 bases at J, with 21 bases between the two ends. The germline CDR1 and CDR2 sequences are MDHEN and SYDVKM. Here the CDR3 DNA reads TGTGCCAGGAAGGATTCGTGTTTGGGGATCTCCTACGAGCAGTACTTC. Translation gives CARKDSCLGISYEQYF. The full variable domain, its missing parts supplied by reference TRBV28 and TRBJ2-7, is DVKVTQSSRYLVKRTGEKVFLECVQDMDHENMFWYRQDPGLGLRLIYFSYDVKMKEKGDIPEGYSVSREKKERFSLILESASTNQTSMYLCARKDSCLGISYEQYFGPGTRLTVT.

This clone appeared a single time. The chain recombines TRBV6-1 with TRBJ2-5, with TRBD2 identical over 12 bases. In germline, CDR1 is MNHNS, CDR2 SASEGT. There are 16 residues in the CDR3. With V trimmed by 1 base and J by 5 bases, 5 bases remained unmatched. DNA of the CDR3: TGTGCCAGCAGTGAAGGACTAGCGGGAGAGTATGAGACCCAGTACTTC. It codes for CASSEGLAGEYETQYF.

The chain carries TRBV27 and TRBJ2-3; 8 nucleotides match TRBD2. Trimming took 8 bases from V and 2 from J; bases not matched to a gene: 6. Germline V gene sequence: CDR1 MNHEY, CDR2 SMNVEV (reference sequence). The CDR3 consists of 14 residues. CDR3 in amino acids: CASGVAGFTDTQYF. The DNA for the CDR3 is TGTGCCAGCGGCGTAGCGGGATTCACAGATACGCAGTATTTT.

This sequence joins TRBV5-4 and TRBJ1-5; D uncertain. CDR1 is SGHNT, CDR2 YYREEE, per germline (reference sequence). V dropped 0 bases and J dropped 10 bases, with 14 bases sitting between them. There are 14 residues in the CDR3. CDR3 nucleotide sequence: TGTGCCAGCAGCTTGGGGGTTAAGTATCCTCCCCAGCATTTT. It encodes CASSLGVKYPPQHF. Filled out from reference TRBV5-4 and TRBJ1-5, the complete variable domain reads ETGVTQSPTHLIKTRGQQVTLRCSSQSGHNTVSWYQQALGQGPQFIFQYYREEENGRGNFPPRFSGLQFPNYSSELNVNALELDDSALYLCASSLGVKYPPQHFGDGTRLSIL.

In this sample, this clone turned up once. The chain employs TRBV5-1 and TRBJ2-3; unclear D gene. The CDR3 consists of 13 residues. Germline values: CDR1 SGHRS, CDR2 YFSETQ. Trimming pared 0 bases from V and 5 bases from J, leaving 7 bases between. Written as DNA, the CDR3 is TGCGCCAGCAGCTTGGGGTGGCTAGATACGCAGTATTTT. Translation: CASSLGWLDTQYF.

This chain links TRBV6-5 with TRBJ2-6; D remains unclear. Germline values: CDR1 MNHEY, CDR2 SVGAGI. The CDR3 length is 15 residues. Between the trimmed V and J ends, which lost 6 bases and 0 bases, there was a span of 9 bases. The DNA for the CDR3 is TGTGCCAGCAGAGGATATAGCTCTGGGGCCAACGTCCTGACTTTC. Protein product: CASRGYSSGANVLTF.

The chain uses TRBV27 and TRBJ2-7, with 10 bases aligning to TRBD2. The J segment lost 8 bases and the V segment lost 5 bases, leaving 9 bases of the junction unmatched. The germline CDR1 and CDR2 sequences are MNHEY and SMNVEV (reference sequence). The CDR3 consists of 14 residues. DNA for the CDR3: TGTGCCAGCAGTGAGCTAGCGGGAGTTCTACAGCAGTACTTC. It translates to CASSELAGVLQQYF.

The chain combines TRBV29-1 with TRBJ2-5; D gene unclear. Trimming shortened V by 2 bases and J by 4 bases, and 5 bases separated the two germline ends. Germline lookup yields CDR1 SQVTM and CDR2 ANQGSEA. CDR3 size: 11 residues. The CDR3 protein is CSVEQSETQYF. In DNA form, the CDR3 reads TGCAGCGTTGAACAGTCAGAGACCCAGTACTTC.

The chain employs TRBV11-2 and TRBJ2-7, with D maybe TRBD2 (6 bases). The CDR3 runs 12 residues. Trimming pared 3 bases from V and 7 bases from J, leaving 10 bases between. Germline V gives CDR1 SGHAT, CDR2 FQNNGV. The CDR3 spells CASSFPGGEQYF. CDR3 DNA sequence: TGTGCCAGCAGCTTCCCCGGAGGGGAGCAGTACTTC.

The rearrangement links TRBV5-4 to TRBJ2-7, with 13 bases that match TRBD2. Germline V lookup: CDR1 SGHNT, CDR2 YYREEE (reference sequence). There are 16 residues in the CDR3. The junction had 12 bases not matched to a gene; V was cut back by 4 bases and J by 8 bases. The chain's CDR3 is CASSPSLAGGISKQYF. CDR3 bases: TGTGCCAGCAGCCCGTCACTAGCGGGAGGGATTAGTAAGCAGTACTTC.

The chain couples TRBV6-5 to TRBJ2-6; no reliable D call. In germline, CDR1 is MNHEY, CDR2 SVGAGI. The V end was cut by 5 bases, the J end by 0 bases, with 8 bases between. The CDR3 extends over 15 amino acids. The CDR3 DNA reads as TGTGCCAGCAGTATTGAGAGCTCTGGGGCCAACGTCCTGACTTTC. Protein product: CASSIESSGANVLTF.

The chain is built from TRBV6-1 and TRBJ1-3, with D possibly being TRBD1 (5 bases). Trimming removed 2 bases from V and 5 bases from J, with 13 bases in between. The CDR3 contains 15 residues. CDR1 and CDR2 from the germline V gene are MNHNS and SASEGT. This CDR3 is CASSEFGRGRNTIYF. CDR3 nucleotides: TGTGCCAGCAGTGAATTCGGCCGGGGACGAAACACCATATATTTT.

Comment on this clone: Other DNA sequences in the sample encode the same CDR3. The chain couples TRBV7-2 to TRBJ1-3; D remains unclear. Trimming left V 3 bases short and J 0 bases short, with 6 bases between. This CDR3 is 14 amino acids long. CDR1 and CDR2 (germline): SGHTA, FQGNSA. The CDR3 spells CASSLGVSGNTIYF. The CDR3 DNA follows: TGTGCCAGCAGCTTGGGAGTCTCTGGAAACACCATATATTTT.

This clone showed up just once. The rearrangement uses TRBV7-2 and TRBJ1-4; tentative D call: TRBD1 (5 bases). CDR1 and CDR2 (germline): SGHTA, FQGNSA. The CDR3 is 16 amino acids. V gave up 0 bases and J gave up 0 bases, with 8 bases separating them. CDR3: CASSLAGGATNEKLFF. Here the CDR3 DNA reads TGTGCCAGCAGCTTAGCCGGGGGAGCAACTAATGAAAAACTGTTTTTT.

The chain recombines TRBV18 with TRBJ2-3; TRBD1 matches 8 bases. Germline V lookup: CDR1 KGHSH, CDR2 LQKENI. The CDR3 consists of 16 residues. The V segment lost 4 bases and the J segment 0 bases; nucleotides outside the gene matches: 6. The CDR3 nucleotides are TGTGCCAGCTCACGAACCGACAGGGGTAGCACAGATACGCAGTATTTT. Amino acid sequence: CASSRTDRGSTDTQYF. The full variable domain, rest sourced from reference TRBV18 and TRBJ2-3, is NAGVMQNPRHLVRRRGQEARLRCSPMKGHSHVYWYRQLPEEGLKFMVYLQKENIIDESGMPKERFSAEFPKEGPSILRIQQVVRGDSAAYFCASSRTDRGSTDTQYFGPGTRLTVL.

The rearrangement joins TRBV5-4 to TRBJ2-5; D is tentatively TRBD1 or TRBD2 (5 bases each). The assigned J gene may be wrong: the sequence end matches TRBJ2-7 better. The CDR3 covers 16 residues. CDR1 is SGHNT, CDR2 YYREEE, per germline (reference sequence). For the CDR3, the DNA is TGTGCCAGCAGCCCCTACACAGGCCAATCTAGCCACGAGCAGTACTTC. Its protein is CASSPYTGQSSHEQYF.

V and J are TRBV2 and TRBJ2-5, with 7 nucleotides matching TRBD2. The CDR3 has 14 amino acids. Germline V CDR1 and CDR2: SNHLY, FYNNEI. J gave up 2 bases and V 6 bases, and 6 bases lay outside the gene matches. The CDR3 loop reads CASRGLADQETQYF. CDR3 sequence (DNA): TGTGCCAGCAGGGGGCTAGCGGATCAAGAGACCCAGTACTTC.

In DNA form, the CDR3 reads TGCGCCAGCAGCCAAGCGGGGACAGGTTCAAACTATGGCTACACCTTC. It yields the protein CASSQAGTGSNYGYTF. The rearrangement links TRBV4-1 to TRBJ1-2, with 8 bases fitting TRBD1. Germline CDR1 is MGHRA and CDR2 is YSYEKL. This CDR3 is built from 16 residues. With V trimmed by 1 base and J by 2 bases, 6 bases remained unmatched.

The chain combines TRBV11-2 with TRBJ2-7, with 8 positions matching TRBD2. The V gene end was trimmed by 5 bases and the J gene end by 3 bases; junction bases not matched to a gene: 6. This CDR3 is built from 14 residues. CDR1 is SGHAT, CDR2 FQNNGV, per germline. CDR3 sequence (DNA): TGTGCCAGCAGCATTAGCGGGGAGAACTACGAGCAGTACTTC. Translation gives CASSISGENYEQYF.

The J gene is TRBJ2-3, the V gene TRBV5-4; D call uncertain. With 0 bases removed from V and 3 bases from J, the gap between germline ends came to 8 bases. Germline V gene sequence: CDR1 SGHNT, CDR2 YYREEE (reference sequence). The length of the CDR3 is 14 residues. The CDR3: CASSLGKETDTQYF. DNA for the CDR3: TGTGCCAGCAGCTTGGGGAAGGAAACAGATACGCAGTATTTT.

The chain is built from TRBV14 and TRBJ1-2; TRBD1 matches 9 bases. There are 17 residues in the CDR3. The ends lost 4 bases at V and 2 bases at J; junction bases unmatched: 11. Germline V lookup: CDR1 SGHDN, CDR2 FVKESK. For the CDR3, the DNA is TGTGCCAGCAGCCCTATTTCGGACAGGGGAAAAAACTATGGCTACACCTTC. This codes for CASSPISDRGKNYGYTF.

The chain combines TRBV7-9 with TRBJ2-7; D assignment may be TRBD1 or TRBD2 (5 bases each). The CDR3 sequence is 16 residues long. CDR1 and CDR2 (germline): SEHNR, FQNEAQ (reference sequence). The V gene lost 5 bases and the J gene lost 3 bases, with 20 bases spanning the gap. Written as DNA, the CDR3 is TGTGCCAGCAGCCAGACTTCCGGGACCACCTTCTACGAGCAGTACTTC. It encodes CASSQTSGTTFYEQYF. Together with reference TRBV7-9 and TRBJ2-7, the CDR3 gives the full variable domain: DTGVSQNPRHKITKRGQNVTFRCDPISEHNRLYWYRQTLGQGPEFLTYFQNEAQLEKSRLLSDRFSAERPKGSFSTLEIQRTEQGDSAMYLCASSQTSGTTFYEQYFGPGTRLTVT.

The genes are TRBV28 and TRBJ2-3, with 7 bases fitting TRBD1. CDR3 length equals 14 residues. Trimming at V came to 3 bases and at J to 4 bases, leaving 4 bases not matched to a gene. CDR1 is MDHEN, CDR2 SYDVKM, per germline. The CDR3 nucleotides read TGTGCCAGCAGTTTGGTGGACAGGCCAGATACGCAGTATTTT. Its translation is CASSLVDRPDTQYF.

The chain has TRBV28 and TRBJ1-2; TRBD1 agrees at 9 bases. The germline gives CDR1 MDHEN, CDR2 SYDVKM. The CDR3 loop spans 16 amino acids. The J segment lost 4 bases and the V segment lost 6 bases, leaving 12 bases of the junction unmatched. CDR3 coding DNA: TGTGCCAGCAGCGGGACAGGGAGTCGGGCTAGCTATGGCTACACCTTC. This gives the protein CASSGTGSRASYGYTF.

V is TRBV29-1 and J is TRBJ2-7; 7 bases agree with TRBD1. V gave up 3 bases and J gave up 7 bases; unmatched junction bases: 9. Germline CDR1 reads SQVTM; CDR2 reads ANQGSEA. This CDR3 has 13 amino acids. DNA for the CDR3: TGCAGCGTTGATAGCTTAGGGGGCTGGGAGCAGTACTTC. Protein sequence: CSVDSLGGWEQYF.

The chain is built from TRBV13 and TRBJ1-3, with D unclear. Trimming stripped 5 bases from V and 0 bases from J, with 8 bases between. The germline CDR1 and CDR2 sequences are PRHDT and FYEKMQ (reference sequence). There are 14 residues in the CDR3. This CDR3 reads CASSVTISGNTIYF. CDR3 DNA: TGTGCCAGCAGCGTGACGATCTCTGGAAACACCATATATTTT. Looking up the rest from reference TRBV13 and TRBJ1-3 gives the full variable domain: AAGVIQSPRHLIKEKRETATLKCYPIPRHDTVYWYQQGPGQDPQFLISFYEKMQSDKGSIPDRFSAQQFSDYHSELNMSSLELGDSALYFCASSVTISGNTIYFGEGSWLTVV.